The 23 T cell receptor beta chains in this list originate from one sample, sequenced in a study of CD8 T cells in ankylosing spondylitis. Their cognate antigens are unknown. Points from the study as a whole: A motif of fewer than ten highly homologous TCR beta variants was seen as apparently characteristic of ankylosing spondylitis blood.

Each CDR3 protein gets one entry after TCRdb re-called the 5' RACE reads with MiXCR. The table includes 500,000 to 550,000 distinct CDR3 sequences, approximately 12% detected once. What was sequenced was blood, either unsorted or a sorted T cell fraction (not recorded which). The receptors were sampled from a male donor with ankylosing spondylitis.

This clonotype was seen a handful of times. The V gene is TRBV5-4, the J gene TRBJ1-1, with TRBD1 matching 11 bases. Trimming at V came to 4 bases and at J to 4 bases, leaving 3 bases not matched to a gene. The CDR3 is 14 residues long. The germline V gene has CDR1 SGHNT and CDR2 YYREEE (reference sequence). In nucleotides, the CDR3 is TGTGCCAGCAGCAAGGGACAGGGGGGCACTGAAGCTTTCTTT. Encoded protein: CASSKGQGGTEAFF. Drawing the rest from reference TRBV5-4 and TRBJ1-1, the complete variable domain is ETGVTQSPTHLIKTRGQQVTLRCSSQSGHNTVSWYQQALGQGPQFIFQYYREEENGRGNFPPRFSGLQFPNYSSELNVNALELDDSALYLCASSKGQGGTEAFFGQGTRLTVV.

This chain uses TRBV5-1 with TRBJ2-5; D remains ambiguous. Germline V gene lookup returns CDR1 SGHRS and CDR2 YFSETQ. The V gene lost 4 bases and the J gene lost 3 bases, with 10 bases spanning the gap. This CDR3 has 13 amino acids. In DNA form, the CDR3 reads TGCGCCAGCAGCGTCCTAGAAAAAGAGACCCAGTACTTC. It encodes CASSVLEKETQYF.

This rearrangement joins TRBV12-5 to TRBJ2-1; 8 positions agree with TRBD2. The length of the CDR3 is 15 residues. The germline gives CDR1 LGHNT, CDR2 FRNRAP. Losses at the gene ends were 7 bases for V and 7 bases for J; bases not matched to a gene: 12. Here the CDR3 DNA reads TGTGCTAGTGAATTGTATAGCGGGATTGGGAATGAGCAGTTCTTC. It specifies CASELYSGIGNEQFF.

This clonotype was observed a handful of times. CDR3 loop: CSARDPAGGDEQYV. CDR3 nucleotides: TGCAGTGCTAGAGACCCAGCGGGAGGAGACGAGCAGTACGTC. The rearrangement links TRBV20-1 to TRBJ2-7; 9 bases are a match to TRBD2. The ends lost 0 bases at V and 5 bases at J; junction bases unmatched: 5. The length of the CDR3 is 14 residues. Germline CDR1 and CDR2: DFQATT and SNEGSKA (reference sequence).

This clonotype was seen a few times. The chain recombines TRBV7-8 with TRBJ1-1; 9 bases align to TRBD1. This CDR3 is 15 amino acids long. The J segment lost 0 bases and the V segment lost 10 bases, leaving 9 bases of the junction unmatched. Germline V gene data show CDR1 as SGHVS and CDR2 as FQNEAQ. CDR3 nucleotide sequence: TGTGCCACTACAGGGGGCGAGGGGTTGAACACTGAAGCTTTCTTT. Translated, it gives CATTGGEGLNTEAFF.

This clonotype was observed a handful of times. The V call is TRBV13, the J call TRBJ1-1; D call uncertain. CDR1 is PRHDT, CDR2 FYEKMQ, per germline (reference sequence). V was shortened by 5 bases and J by 7 bases, with 17 bases between the two germline ends. This CDR3 has 14 amino acids. The CDR3 loop is CASSPMTRASEAFF. CDR3 nucleotides: TGTGCCAGCAGCCCCATGACGCGGGCAAGTGAAGCTTTCTTT.

This clonotype came up a few times. This chain links TRBV20-1 with TRBJ1-5; TRBD1 might be the D (6 bases). Trimming shortened V by 0 bases and J by 5 bases, and 11 bases separated the two germline ends. Germline lookup yields CDR1 DFQATT and CDR2 SNEGSKA (reference sequence). This CDR3 is built from 14 residues. CDR3 residues: CSARDEAGDQPQHF. The CDR3 DNA is TGCAGTGCTAGAGATGAGGCAGGGGATCAGCCCCAGCATTTT.

This clonotype appeared a few times. The chain carries TRBV4-2 and TRBJ2-3; maybe TRBD1 (6 bases). The CDR3 consists of 15 residues. The ends were cut back, 0 bases at V and 4 bases at J, with 11 bases in the middle. Per the germline V gene, CDR1 is LGHNA and CDR2 is YNFKEQ. As DNA, the CDR3 is TGTGCCAGCAGCCAAGAATGGCAGGGGCCAGATACGCAGTATTTT. The encoded protein is CASSQEWQGPDTQYF.

The rearrangement joins TRBV5-1 to TRBJ2-5; the D is unclear. Germline CDR1 reads SGHRS; CDR2 reads YFSETQ. Trimming removed 1 base at V and 5 bases at J, with 9 bases between. The CDR3 loop spans 13 amino acids. The CDR3 DNA is TGCGCCAGCAGCTTGAGGATTGGGGAGACCCAGTACTTC. This translates into CASSLRIGETQYF.

V gene TRBV28 combines with J gene TRBJ1-4; TRBD1 matches at 9 bases. CDR1 MDHEN and CDR2 SYDVKM come from the germline V gene. The CDR3 runs 18 residues. V shed 6 bases, J shed 6 bases, and the junction held 17 bases outside the gene matches. CDR3 in DNA: TGTGCCAGCAGCCCCGCCGGGACAGGGTTCTTACCCCATGAAAAACTGTTTTTT. Translating gives CASSPAGTGFLPHEKLFF.

The gene calls are TRBV5-1 and TRBJ2-3; 7 bases fit TRBD2. The CDR3 has 16 residues. V trimming: 4 bases; J trimming: 3 bases; junction bases outside the gene matches: 11. The V gene's germline CDR1 is SGHRS and CDR2 YFSETQ. This chain's CDR3 is CASSVGGAAGTDTQYF. The DNA of the CDR3 is TGCGCCAGCAGCGTGGGAGGGGCCGCGGGGACAGATACGCAGTATTTT.

The chain employs TRBV27 and TRBJ2-1; 7 bases are shared with TRBD2. The CDR3 covers 16 residues. Germline V gene sequence: CDR1 MNHEY, CDR2 SMNVEV (reference sequence). The V segment lost 4 bases and the J segment 4 bases; nucleotides outside the gene matches: 10. CDR3 residues: CASSSRAGTPYNEQFF. In DNA form, the CDR3 reads TGTGCCAGCAGTTCCCGAGCGGGAACCCCATACAATGAGCAGTTCTTC.

This clonotype was found many times. V is TRBV20-1 and J is TRBJ2-1; 9 bases are shared with TRBD1. Unmatched junction bases numbered 12, after V lost 7 bases and J lost 8 bases. The V gene's germline CDR1 is DFQATT and CDR2 SNEGSKA (reference sequence). This CDR3 spans 14 amino acids. The CDR3 loop reads CSVSLQGALDEQFF. The DNA for the CDR3 is TGCAGTGTTAGCTTACAGGGGGCTTTAGATGAGCAGTTCTTC.

This clonotype was counted only a few times. V gene TRBV7-9 combines with J gene TRBJ1-1, with a possible D match to TRBD1 (5 bases). The V gene lost 7 bases and the J gene lost 0 bases, with 12 bases spanning the gap. CDR1 is SEHNR, CDR2 FQNEAQ, per germline (reference sequence). The CDR3 consists of 14 residues. The CDR3 region has the DNA TGTGCCAGCACGGGGGTATCCCTGAACACTGAAGCTTTCTTT. As protein: CASTGVSLNTEAFF.

The rearrangement uses TRBV24-1 and TRBJ2-1, with 9 bases matching TRBD2. The CDR3 is 16 amino acids. The V gene's germline CDR1 is KGHDR and CDR2 SFDVKD. V shed 1 base and J 7 bases; nucleotides not matched to a gene: 7. CDR3 protein: CATSDLGGRANNEQFF. The CDR3 coding sequence is TGTGCCACCAGTGATTTAGGCGGGAGGGCCAATAATGAGCAGTTCTTC.

The table lists this clonotype with many counts. This chain links TRBV27 with TRBJ1-5; 7 nucleotides agree with TRBD1. V lost 5 bases, J lost 0 bases, and 4 bases stayed unmatched. The CDR3 length is 15 residues. Looked up from germline, CDR1 is MNHEY and CDR2 is SMNVEV (reference sequence). The CDR3 DNA sequence: TGTGCCAGCAGTGAGACAGGGTATAGCAATCAGCCCCAGCATTTT. Translating it yields CASSETGYSNQPQHF.

The CDR3 is CSADGGFGNTIYF. The CDR3 DNA follows: TGCAGTGCTGATGGGGGATTCGGAAACACCATATATTTT. The chain joins TRBV20-1 to TRBJ1-3; tentative D call: TRBD1 (5 bases). The CDR3 has 13 residues. V gave up 5 bases and J gave up 4 bases, with 12 bases separating them. Germline V gene lookup returns CDR1 DFQATT and CDR2 SNEGSKA (reference sequence).

The CDR3 loop reads CASSLAQGEQFF. CDR3 bases: TGTGCCAGCAGCTTAGCGCAGGGTGAGCAGTTCTTC. The V and J genes are TRBV7-8 and TRBJ2-1; D might be TRBD1 (5 bases). The CDR3 is 12 amino acids. Germline V gene data show CDR1 as SGHVS and CDR2 as FQNEAQ. V was shortened by 0 bases and J by 9 bases, with 6 bases between the two germline ends.

In this sample, this clonotype turned up many times. V gene TRBV12-3 or TRBV12-4 combines with J gene TRBJ1-4; D is uncertain. V lost 6 bases and J lost 8, with 13 bases in between. The CDR3 sequence is 13 residues long. In DNA, the CDR3 is TGTGCCAGCAGGCCTCTAGTTAGCGAAAAACTGTTTTTT. Its translation: CASRPLVSEKLFF.

The CDR3 reads CASARGDLETQYF. The CDR3 bases are TGTGCCAGTGCTAGGGGGGATTTGGAGACCCAGTACTTC. The V call is TRBV7-7, the J call TRBJ2-5, with D perhaps matching TRBD1 or TRBD2 (6 bases each). Trimming cost V 9 bases and J 5 bases, with 16 bases left between them. Germline V lookup: CDR1 SSHAT, CDR2 FNYEAQ (reference sequence). CDR3 length equals 13 residues.

This clonotype showed up many times. CDR3 loop: CASSRDSANTGELFF. The CDR3 DNA follows: TGTGCCAGCAGCAGGGACAGCGCGAACACCGGGGAGCTGTTTTTT. The rearrangement joins TRBV6-1 to TRBJ2-2; 7 bases are shared with TRBD1. This CDR3 has 15 residues. The V segment lost 6 bases and the J segment 0 bases; nucleotides outside the gene matches: 4. Germline V gene lookup returns CDR1 MNHNS and CDR2 SASEGT.

The rearrangement joins TRBV5-1 to TRBJ2-7, with D possibly matching TRBD2 (5 bases). V was pared by 4 bases and J by 2 bases, with 16 bases between. The CDR3 loop spans 15 amino acids. Germline CDR1 reads SGHRS; CDR2 reads YFSETQ. The CDR3 region has the DNA TGCGCCAGCAGCCGGGAAGGTGGTCAGACCTACGAGCAGTACTTC. Encoded protein: CASSREGGQTYEQYF.

In its sample, this clonotype was seen many times. The chain recombines TRBV7-9 with TRBJ1-5; no definite D call. This CDR3 has 13 residues. Germline-derived CDR1 and CDR2 are SEHNR and FQNEAQ (reference sequence). The ends were cut back, 5 bases at V and 6 bases at J, with 11 bases in the middle. This CDR3 reads CASSPQSGQPQHF. The CDR3 nucleotides read TGTGCCAGCAGCCCCCAATCCGGTCAGCCCCAGCATTTT. Supplemented by reference TRBV7-9 and TRBJ1-5, the full variable domain reads DTGVSQNPRHKITKRGQNVTFRCDPISEHNRLYWYRQTLGQGPEFLTYFQNEAQLEKSRLLSDRFSAERPKGSFSTLEIQRTEQGDSAMYLCASSPQSGQPQHFGDGTRLSIL.